This is a list of T cell receptor beta chains from one sample in a study of CD8+CD57+ T cells in acquired aplastic anemia. TCRdb re-analysed the reads in MiXCR, keeping a single row per CDR3 protein. The sample lists nearly 60,000 distinct CDR3 sequences, around 50% occurring once. Source material: sorted CD4+, CD8+, or CD8+CD57+ T cells (not recorded which) from PBMCs. The source of these receptors is a human donor with aplastic anemia. The conserved cysteine and the conserved F or W are not part of the CDR3 here.

J gene: TRBJ2-7
V gene: TRBV7-8
CDR3 protein: ASSPTGRDYEQY

J gene: TRBJ2-5
V gene: TRBV6-5
CDR3 protein: ASGTGTAQETQY

J gene: TRBJ1-1
V gene: TRBV20-1
CDR3 protein: SARPGGDTEAF

J gene: TRBJ1-5
V gene: TRBV2
CDR3 protein: ASSESWGQGQPQH

J gene: TRBJ1-1
V gene: TRBV7-9
CDR3 protein: ASSRSGGETEAF

J gene: TRBJ1-1
V gene: TRBV5-1
CDR3 protein: ASSGSEGVWGTEAF

J gene: TRBJ2-1
V gene: TRBV20-1
CDR3 protein: SARTREGKGKQF

J gene: .
V gene: TRBV2
CDR3 protein: ASSPDRYNEQY

J gene: TRBJ2-3
V gene: TRBV24-1
CDR3 protein: ATSDTGGERTDTQY

J gene: TRBJ1-2
V gene: TRBV19
CDR3 protein: ASRSYGYT

J gene: TRBJ1-2
V gene: TRBV20-1
CDR3 protein: SARETYYGYT

J gene: TRBJ1-1
V gene: TRBV7-2
CDR3 protein: ASSFDRGRAAF

J gene: TRBJ1-2
V gene: TRBV20-1
CDR3 protein: SAKDRGGVGYT

J gene: TRBJ2-7
V gene: TRBV10-2
CDR3 protein: ASSGIPGAAYEQY

J gene: TRBJ1-6
V gene: TRBV6-2/TRBV6-3
CDR3 protein: ASSQLEGNNSPLH

J gene: TRBJ1-1
V gene: TRBV9
CDR3 protein: ASSVLDLNTEAF

J gene: TRBJ1-1
V gene: TRBV7-9
CDR3 protein: ASSLPTGDTEAF

J gene: TRBJ2-7
V gene: TRBV29-1
CDR3 protein: SAWTPGGEQY

J gene: TRBJ1-4
V gene: TRBV5-6
CDR3 protein: ASSTDRAGEKLF

J gene: TRBJ1-6
V gene: TRBV24-1
CDR3 protein: ATSAGKGFNSPLH

J gene: TRBJ1-2
V gene: TRBV7-9
CDR3 protein: ASSLLTGPNYGYT

J gene: TRBJ1-6
V gene: TRBV2
CDR3 protein: ASREESRSPLH

J gene: TRBJ1-1
V gene: TRBV29-1
CDR3 protein: SAGSTEAF

J gene: TRBJ1-6
V gene: TRBV6-1
CDR3 protein: ASSQTGPSSYNSPLH

J gene: TRBJ2-7
V gene: TRBV7-9
CDR3 protein: ASSIQAGTEQY

J gene: TRBJ2-2
V gene: TRBV27
CDR3 protein: ASSLSGGGGELF

J gene: TRBJ1-5
V gene: TRBV10-1
CDR3 protein: ASSDGSGNQPQH

J gene: TRBJ2-2
V gene: TRBV10-3
CDR3 protein: AISDPGTSGGPTGELF

J gene: TRBJ2-7
V gene: TRBV29-1
CDR3 protein: SVGGAGVPYEQY

J gene: TRBJ2-1
V gene: TRBV4-2
CDR3 protein: ASRGAGGPDNEQF

J gene: TRBJ2-1
V gene: TRBV29-1
CDR3 protein: SVGQLTAYNEQF

J gene: TRBJ1-2
V gene: TRBV15
CDR3 protein: ATSRAGTGLVGYT

J gene: TRBJ1-1
V gene: TRBV20-1
CDR3 protein: SAGDGEAF

J gene: TRBJ2-5
V gene: TRBV7-9
CDR3 protein: ASSLSGQGRQETQY

J gene: TRBJ1-1
V gene: TRBV19
CDR3 protein: ASRLTEFTEAF